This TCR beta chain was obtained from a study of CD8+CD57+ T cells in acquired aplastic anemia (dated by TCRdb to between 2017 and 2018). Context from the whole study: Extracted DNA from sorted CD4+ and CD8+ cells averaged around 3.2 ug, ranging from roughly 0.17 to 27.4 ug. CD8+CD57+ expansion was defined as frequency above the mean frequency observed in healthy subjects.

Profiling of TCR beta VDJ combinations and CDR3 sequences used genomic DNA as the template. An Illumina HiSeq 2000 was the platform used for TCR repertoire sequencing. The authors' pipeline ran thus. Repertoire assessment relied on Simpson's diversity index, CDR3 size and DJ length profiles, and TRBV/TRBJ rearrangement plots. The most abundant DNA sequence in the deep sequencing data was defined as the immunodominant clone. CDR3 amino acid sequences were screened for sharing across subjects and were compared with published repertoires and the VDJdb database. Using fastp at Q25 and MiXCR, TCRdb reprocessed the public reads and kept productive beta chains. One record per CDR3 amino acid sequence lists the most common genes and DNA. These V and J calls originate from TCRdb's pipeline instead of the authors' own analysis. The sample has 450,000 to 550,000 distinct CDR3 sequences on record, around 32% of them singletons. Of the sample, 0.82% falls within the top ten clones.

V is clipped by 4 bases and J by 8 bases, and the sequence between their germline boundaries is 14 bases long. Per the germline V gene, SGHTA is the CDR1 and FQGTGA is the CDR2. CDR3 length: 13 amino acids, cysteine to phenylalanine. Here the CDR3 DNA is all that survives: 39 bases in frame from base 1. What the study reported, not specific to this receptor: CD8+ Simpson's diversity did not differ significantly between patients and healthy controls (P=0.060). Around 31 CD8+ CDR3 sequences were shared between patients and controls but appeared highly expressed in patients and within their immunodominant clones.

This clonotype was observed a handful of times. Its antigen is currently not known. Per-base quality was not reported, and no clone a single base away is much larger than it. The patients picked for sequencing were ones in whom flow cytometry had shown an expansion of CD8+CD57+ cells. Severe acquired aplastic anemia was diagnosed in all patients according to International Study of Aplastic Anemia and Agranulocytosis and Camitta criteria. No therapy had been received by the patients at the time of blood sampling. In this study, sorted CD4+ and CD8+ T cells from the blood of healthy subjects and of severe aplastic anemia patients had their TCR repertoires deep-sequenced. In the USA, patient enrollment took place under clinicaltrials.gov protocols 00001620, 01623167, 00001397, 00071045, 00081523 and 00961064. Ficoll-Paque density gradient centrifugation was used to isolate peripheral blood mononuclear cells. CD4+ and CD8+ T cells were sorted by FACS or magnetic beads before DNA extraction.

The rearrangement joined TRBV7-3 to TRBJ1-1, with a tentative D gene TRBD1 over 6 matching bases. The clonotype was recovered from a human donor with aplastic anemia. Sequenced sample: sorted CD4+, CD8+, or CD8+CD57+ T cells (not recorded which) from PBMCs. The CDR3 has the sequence CASSSPGEREAFF. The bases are TGTGCCAGCAGCTCTCCAGGGGAGCGGGAAGCTTTCTTT.